Each of the 9 T cell receptor beta chains below was sequenced from the same sample in a study of Graves' ophthalmopathy and Graves' hyperthyroidism. The authors amplified TCR beta CDR3 regions from RNA transcripts. HTBI-primed RT-PCR formed the first round, and a multiplex PCR formed the second. From the multiplex PCR reads, TCRdb called clonotypes with MiXCR, one entry per CDR3 protein. The data show roughly 500,000 distinct CDR3 sequences, 13% to 15% seen once. Input material: blood. The receptors originated from a woman in her 30s with Graves' ophthalmopathy.

The gene calls are TRBV19 and TRBJ2-7; D might be TRBD2 (5 bases). The germline V gene has CDR1 LNHDA and CDR2 SQIVND (reference sequence). V lost 6 bases and J lost 2, with 14 bases in between. This CDR3 contains 14 residues. The CDR3 DNA sequence: TGTGCCAGTAGATCATCCCTCGGGGCCTACGAGCAGTACTTC. Amino acids: CASRSSLGAYEQYF.

This clonotype has a handful of counts. This chain uses TRBV6-1 with TRBJ2-7, with D uncertain. CDR1 and CDR2 from the germline V gene are MNHNS and SASEGT. This CDR3 has 12 amino acids. Trimming removed 8 bases at V and 5 bases at J, with 13 bases between. CDR3 sequence reads: CASGREIDEQYF. In DNA, the CDR3 is TGTGCCAGCGGAAGGGAAATCGACGAGCAGTACTTC.

This clonotype showed up many times. The rearrangement uses TRBV30 and TRBJ1-3, with D possibly TRBD1 on 6 matching bases. Deletions cut 5 bases from V and 1 base from J, with 12 bases between. The CDR3 has 14 residues. Looked up from germline, CDR1 is GTSNPN and CDR2 is SVGIG (reference sequence). CDR3 nucleotide sequence: TGTGCCTGGCAGGGGACGGTATCTGGAAACACCATATATTTT. It encodes CAWQGTVSGNTIYF.

A remark on this clonotype: A read error may explain this, as a much larger clone is one base away. The chain links TRBV6-2 or TRBV6-3 to TRBJ2-2, with TRBD2 matching 13 bases. Germline assignment: CDR1 MNHEY and CDR2 SVGEGT. The CDR3 contains 18 residues. The CDR3 DNA sequence: TGTGCCAGCAGCCCCCAACCGGGACTAGCGGGAAATAACGGGGAGCTGTGTTTT. The encoded protein is CASSPQPGLAGNNGELCF.

This clonotype was detected only once. The genes are TRBV12-3 or TRBV12-4 and TRBJ1-5, with D unresolved. The CDR3 length is 16 residues. The germline V and J ends were trimmed by 6 bases and 0 bases, with 15 bases remaining between them. Here the CDR3 DNA reads TGTGCCAGCAGCTTACCCAGTCTTTATAGCAATCAGCCCCAGCATTTT. Residues: CASSLPSLYSNQPQHF.

This clonotype has at least ten counts. V and J are TRBV2 and TRBJ1-5; possibly TRBD1 for D (5 bases). V gave up 3 bases and J gave up 5 bases, with 11 bases separating them. This CDR3 has 14 residues. The germline V gene has CDR1 SNHLY and CDR2 FYNNEI. The CDR3 sequence: CASSDGRDYQPQHF. DNA for the CDR3: TGTGCCAGCAGTGATGGCAGGGATTATCAGCCCCAGCATTTT.

This clonotype was detected many times. This sequence joins TRBV11-2 and TRBJ2-7; D remains ambiguous. The CDR3 length is 16 residues. V was shortened by 1 base and J by 2 bases, with 15 bases between the two germline ends. CDR1 SGHAT and CDR2 FQNNGV come from the germline V gene. Here the CDR3 reads CASSLGVRTLTYEQYF. The CDR3 DNA reads TGTGCCAGCAGCTTAGGGGTCCGTACCTTAACCTACGAGCAGTACTTC.

This clonotype has at least ten counts. This chain joins TRBV28 and TRBJ1-1, with a weak D call TRBD1 (5 bases). Germline CDR1 and CDR2: MDHEN and SYDVKM. The CDR3 totals 15 residues. With 3 bases removed from V and 4 bases from J, the gap between germline ends came to 15 bases. Written as DNA, the CDR3 is TGTGCCAGCAGTTTCGGAATACGGGGGATCACTGAAGCTTTCTTT. The encoded protein is CASSFGIRGITEAFF.

This clonotype came up many times. This chain links TRBV15 with TRBJ2-4; D is unclear. CDR1 is LNHNV and CDR2 is YYDKDF in the germline V gene (reference sequence). This CDR3 has 17 amino acids. Trimming took 1 base from V and 7 from J, leaving 20 bases between them. Written as DNA, the CDR3 is TGTGCCACCAGCAGAGTAGGCCCCCGGGCCCGGTGGAACATTCAGTACTTC. This codes for CATSRVGPRARWNIQYF. Complete variable domain (other parts from reference TRBV15 and TRBJ2-4): DAMVIQNPRYQVTQFGKPVTLSCSQTLNHNVMYWYQQKSSQAPKLLFHYYDKDFNNEADTPDNFQSRRPNTSFCFLDIRSPGLGDTAMYLCATSRVGPRARWNIQYFGAGTRLSVL.